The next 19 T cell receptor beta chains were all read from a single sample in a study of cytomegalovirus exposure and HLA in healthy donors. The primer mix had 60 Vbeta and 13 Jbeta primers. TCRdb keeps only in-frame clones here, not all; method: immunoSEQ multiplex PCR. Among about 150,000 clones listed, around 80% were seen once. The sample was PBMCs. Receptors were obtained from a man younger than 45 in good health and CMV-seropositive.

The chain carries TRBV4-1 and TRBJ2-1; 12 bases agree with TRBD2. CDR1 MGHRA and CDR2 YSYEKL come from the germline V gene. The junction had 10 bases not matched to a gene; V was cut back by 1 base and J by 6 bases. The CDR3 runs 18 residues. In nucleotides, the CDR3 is TGCGCCAGCAGCCAAGTGGCTAGCGGGAGGGCCGGTCTCAATGAGCAGTTCTTC. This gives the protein CASSQVASGRAGLNEQFF.

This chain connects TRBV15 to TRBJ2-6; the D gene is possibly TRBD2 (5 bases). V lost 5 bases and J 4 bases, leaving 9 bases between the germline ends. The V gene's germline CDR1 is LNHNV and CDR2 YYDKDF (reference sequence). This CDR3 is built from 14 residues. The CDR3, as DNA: TGTGCCACCAGCGTTCGAGGGGGGGCCAACGTCCTGACTTTC. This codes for CATSVRGGANVLTF.

The CDR3 nucleotides read TGCGCCAGCAGTGAGCAGGGAATAGGCTTACAAGAGACCCAGTACTTC. Its protein is CASSEQGIGLQETQYF. The V call is TRBV10-2, the J call TRBJ2-5; D is perhaps TRBD1 (5 bases). Germline-derived CDR1 and CDR2 are WSHSY and SAAADI. The CDR3 spans 16 residues. V lost 2 bases to trimming and J lost 2 bases, with 15 bases between them.

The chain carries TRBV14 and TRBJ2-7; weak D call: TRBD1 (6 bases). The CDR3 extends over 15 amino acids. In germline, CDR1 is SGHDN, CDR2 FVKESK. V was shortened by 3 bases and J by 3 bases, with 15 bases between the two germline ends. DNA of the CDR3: TGTGCCAGCAGCCACGCAACCCCAGGGGTCTACGAGCAGTACTTC. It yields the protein CASSHATPGVYEQYF. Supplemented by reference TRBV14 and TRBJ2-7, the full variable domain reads EAGVTQFPSHSVIEKGQTVTLRCDPISGHDNLYWYRRVMGKEIKFLLHFVKESKQDESGMPNNRFLAERTGGTYSTLKVQPAELEDSGVYFCASSHATPGVYEQYFGPGTRLTVT.

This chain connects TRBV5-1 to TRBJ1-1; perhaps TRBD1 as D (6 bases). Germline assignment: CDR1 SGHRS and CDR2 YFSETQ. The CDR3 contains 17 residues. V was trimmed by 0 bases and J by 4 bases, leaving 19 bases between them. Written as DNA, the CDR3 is TGCGCCAGCAGCTTGGATGGGGGCGCTTATCGGAGCACTGAAGCTTTCTTT. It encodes CASSLDGGAYRSTEAFF.

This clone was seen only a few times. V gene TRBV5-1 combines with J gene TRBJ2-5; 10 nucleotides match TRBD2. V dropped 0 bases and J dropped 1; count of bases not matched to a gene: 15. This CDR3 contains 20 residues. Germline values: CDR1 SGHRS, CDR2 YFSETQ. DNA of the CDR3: TGCGCCAGCAGCTTGGTCTCGATGCTAGCGGGAGCGGTTGGCCAAGAGACCCAGTACTTC. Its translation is CASSLVSMLAGAVGQETQYF.

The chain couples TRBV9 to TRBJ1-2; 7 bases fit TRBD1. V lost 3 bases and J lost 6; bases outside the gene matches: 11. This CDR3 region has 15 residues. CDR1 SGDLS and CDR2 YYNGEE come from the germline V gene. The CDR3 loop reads CASSGGQAINDGYTF. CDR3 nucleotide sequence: TGTGCCAGCAGCGGCGGACAGGCCATTAATGATGGCTACACCTTC.

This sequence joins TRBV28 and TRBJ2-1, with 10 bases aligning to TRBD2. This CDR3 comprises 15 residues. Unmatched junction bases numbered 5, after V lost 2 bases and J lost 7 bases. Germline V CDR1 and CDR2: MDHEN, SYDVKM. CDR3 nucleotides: TGTGCCAGCAGTTTACTAGCGGGAGTGGTTAATGAGCAGTTCTTC. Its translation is CASSLLAGVVNEQFF. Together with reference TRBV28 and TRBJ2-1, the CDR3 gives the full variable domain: DVKVTQSSRYLVKRTGEKVFLECVQDMDHENMFWYRQDPGLGLRLIYFSYDVKMKEKGDIPEGYSVSREKKERFSLILESASTNQTSMYLCASSLLAGVVNEQFFGPGTRLTVL.

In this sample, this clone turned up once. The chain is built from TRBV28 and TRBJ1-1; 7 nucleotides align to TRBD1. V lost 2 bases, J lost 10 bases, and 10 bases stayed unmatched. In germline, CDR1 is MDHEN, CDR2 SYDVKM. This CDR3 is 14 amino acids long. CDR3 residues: CASSLQGQLVSAFF. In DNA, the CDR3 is TGTGCCAGCAGTTTACAGGGACAGTTAGTGTCAGCTTTCTTT.

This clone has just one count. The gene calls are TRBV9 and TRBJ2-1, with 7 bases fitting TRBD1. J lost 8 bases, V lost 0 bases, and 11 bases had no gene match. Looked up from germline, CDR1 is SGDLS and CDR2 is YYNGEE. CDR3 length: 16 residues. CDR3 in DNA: TGTGCCAGCAGCGTAGACGAGACAGGGCCCTGGGATGAGCAGTTCTTC. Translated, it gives CASSVDETGPWDEQFF.

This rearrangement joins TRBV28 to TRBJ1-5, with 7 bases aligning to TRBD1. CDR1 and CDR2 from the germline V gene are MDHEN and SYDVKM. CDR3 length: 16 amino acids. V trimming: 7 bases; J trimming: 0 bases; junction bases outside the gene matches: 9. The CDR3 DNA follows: TGTGCCAGCACCGGGACAGCCTCTTATAGCAATCAGCCCCAGCATTTT. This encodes CASTGTASYSNQPQHF.

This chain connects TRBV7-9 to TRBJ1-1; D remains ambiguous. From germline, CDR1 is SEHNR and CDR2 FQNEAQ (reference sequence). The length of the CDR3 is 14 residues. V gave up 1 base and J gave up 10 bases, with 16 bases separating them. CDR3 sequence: CASSLGPSNSIAFF. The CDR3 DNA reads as TGTGCCAGCAGCTTAGGTCCATCGAACTCCATAGCTTTCTTT.

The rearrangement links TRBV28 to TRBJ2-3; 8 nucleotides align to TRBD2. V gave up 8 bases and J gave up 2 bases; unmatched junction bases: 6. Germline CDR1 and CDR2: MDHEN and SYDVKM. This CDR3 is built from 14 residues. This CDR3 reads CASFGGRPTDTQYF. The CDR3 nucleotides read TGTGCCAGCTTCGGCGGGAGGCCCACAGATACGCAGTATTTT.

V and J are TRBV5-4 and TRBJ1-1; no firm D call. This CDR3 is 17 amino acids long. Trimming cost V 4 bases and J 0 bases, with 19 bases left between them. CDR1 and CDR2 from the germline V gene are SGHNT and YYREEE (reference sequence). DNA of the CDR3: TGTGCCAGCAGCCAAGAGCCGATTTATTCGATGAACACTGAAGCTTTCTTT. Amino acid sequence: CASSQEPIYSMNTEAFF. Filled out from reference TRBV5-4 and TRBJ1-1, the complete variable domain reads ETGVTQSPTHLIKTRGQQVTLRCSSQSGHNTVSWYQQALGQGPQFIFQYYREEENGRGNFPPRFSGLQFPNYSSELNVNALELDDSALYLCASSQEPIYSMNTEAFFGQGTRLTVV.

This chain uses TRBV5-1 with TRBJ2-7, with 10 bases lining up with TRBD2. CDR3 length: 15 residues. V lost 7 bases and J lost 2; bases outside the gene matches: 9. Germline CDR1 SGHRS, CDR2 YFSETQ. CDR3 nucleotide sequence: TGCGCCAGCGCTTTAACTAGCGGGACGCCCTACGAGCAGTACTTC. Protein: CASALTSGTPYEQYF.

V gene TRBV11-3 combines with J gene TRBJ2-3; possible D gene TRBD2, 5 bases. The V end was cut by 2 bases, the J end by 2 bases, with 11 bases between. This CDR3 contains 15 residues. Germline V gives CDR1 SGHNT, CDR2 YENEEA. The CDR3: CASSLTGSTTDTQYF. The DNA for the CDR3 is TGTGCCAGCAGCTTAACGGGGTCCACCACAGATACGCAGTATTTT.

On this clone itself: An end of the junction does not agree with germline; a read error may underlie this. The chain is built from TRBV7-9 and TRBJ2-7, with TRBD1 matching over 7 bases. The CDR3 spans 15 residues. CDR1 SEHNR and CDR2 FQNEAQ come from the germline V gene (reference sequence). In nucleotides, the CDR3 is TGTTCCAGCAGCCGGCGACAGGGCCCCTCCTACGAGCAGTACTTC. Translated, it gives CSSSRRQGPSYEQYF.

CDR3 region: CASSMSGTANTGELFF. The CDR3 DNA sequence: TGTGCCAGTAGTATGTCCGGGACAGCGAACACCGGGGAGCTGTTTTTT. The genes are TRBV19 and TRBJ2-2; 7 bases are shared with TRBD1. The CDR3 runs 16 residues. V lost 3 bases and J lost 0; bases outside the gene matches: 4. The germline CDR1 and CDR2 sequences are LNHDA and SQIVND (reference sequence).

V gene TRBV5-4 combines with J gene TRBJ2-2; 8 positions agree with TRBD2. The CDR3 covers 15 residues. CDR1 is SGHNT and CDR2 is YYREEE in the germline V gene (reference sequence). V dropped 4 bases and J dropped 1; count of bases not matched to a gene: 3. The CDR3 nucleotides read TGTGCCAGCAGCAGACTAGCGCAGAACACCGGGGAGCTGTTTTTT. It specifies CASSRLAQNTGELFF.